These T cell receptor beta chains were read from a single sample in a study of vaccination effects on CD4 cells after COVID-19. This table comes from immunoSEQ multiplex PCR, and its TCRdb copy is limited to in-frame clones, with some not included. The sample has some 40,000 clones, 55% to 75% seen once; the top ten hold approximately 17%. No antigen has been identified for these receptors. The material was CD4+ T cells from PBMCs cultured with HCoV-NL63 spike peptides, obtained before COVID-19 vaccination. These receptors were collected from a human donor who had a prior SARS-CoV-2 infection. Each CDR3 is given with its conserved first and last residue. Fields, in order: J gene, V gene, D gene, clone size, CDR3 DNA, CDR3 protein. D genes are given only for firm matches. The size entry is marked missing in some rows and otherwise reads once, few, many or a size class.

j_call: TRBJ2-1
v_call: TRBV6-5
d_call: TRBD2
clone_size: .
cdr3_nt: TGTGCCAGCAGACTGGGACTAGCGGGAAGTGAGTTCTTC
cdr3_aa: CASRLGLAGSEFF

j_call: TRBJ1-5
v_call: TRBV4-1
d_call: .
clone_size: few
cdr3_nt: TGCGCCAGCAGCCAAGTAGTATCCCGCAAAAATCAGCCCCAGCATTTT
cdr3_aa: CASSQVVSRKNQPQHF

j_call: TRBJ2-7
v_call: TRBV15
d_call: .
clone_size: .
cdr3_nt: TGTGCCACCAGCACTGTTACGGAGACCCTTTACTACGAGCAGTACTTC
cdr3_aa: CATSTVTETLYYEQYF

j_call: TRBJ2-7
v_call: TRBV2
d_call: TRBD2
clone_size: .
cdr3_nt: TGTGCCAGCAGACCAAGGAGCGGGGGCTATTCCTACGAGCAGTACTTC
cdr3_aa: CASRPRSGGYSYEQYF

j_call: TRBJ1-2
v_call: TRBV19
d_call: .
clone_size: .
cdr3_nt: TGTGCCAGTAGTATAGTTAGGCAAGCTGTCGGTCAAGGCTACACCTTC
cdr3_aa: CASSIVRQAVGQGYTF

j_call: TRBJ2-7
v_call: TRBV3-1/TRBV3-2
d_call: .
clone_size: .
cdr3_nt: TGTGCCAGCAGCCGCGGGGGGACAGGGTACTACGAGCAGTACTTC
cdr3_aa: CASSRGGTGYYEQYF

j_call: TRBJ2-2
v_call: TRBV5-1
d_call: TRBD1
clone_size: few
cdr3_nt: TGCGCCAGCAGCACGACTGACAGGGGCCTGGAGTCCGGGGAGCTGTTTTTT
cdr3_aa: CASSTTDRGLESGELFF

j_call: TRBJ1-2
v_call: TRBV5-4
d_call: TRBD1
clone_size: .
cdr3_nt: TGTGCCAGCAGCCCGGCCGGGACAGCGAAAAACTATGGCTACACCTTC
cdr3_aa: CASSPAGTAKNYGYTF

j_call: TRBJ2-1
v_call: TRBV24-1
d_call: TRBD2
clone_size: .
cdr3_nt: TGTGCCACCAGTGATTTAAAAGCGGGAGGTTACAATGAGCAGTTCTTC
cdr3_aa: CATSDLKAGGYNEQFF

j_call: TRBJ1-2
v_call: TRBV2
d_call: .
clone_size: .
cdr3_nt: TGTGCCAGCAGTGAGGCAAGACCGGGCTACACCTTC
cdr3_aa: CASSEARPGYTF

j_call: TRBJ2-3
v_call: TRBV9
d_call: .
clone_size: .
cdr3_nt: TGTGCCAGCAGCGTGGCAGGCGTTACTGATACGCAGTATTTT
cdr3_aa: CASSVAGVTDTQYF

j_call: TRBJ1-5
v_call: TRBV18
d_call: .
clone_size: .
cdr3_nt: TGTGCCAGCTCACCGACTGTGGGCAGGGGAGACAATCAGCCCCAGCATTTT
cdr3_aa: CASSPTVGRGDNQPQHF

j_call: TRBJ1-4
v_call: TRBV28
d_call: .
clone_size: .
cdr3_nt: TGTGCCTCCGGGACCCTTAATGAAAAACTGTTTTTT
cdr3_aa: CASGTLNEKLFF

j_call: TRBJ2-2
v_call: TRBV6-4
d_call: .
clone_size: once
cdr3_nt: TGTGCCAGCAGTGCTCAGGGGAACACCGGGGAGCTGTTTTTT
cdr3_aa: CASSAQGNTGELFF

j_call: TRBJ2-1
v_call: TRBV12-3/TRBV12-4
d_call: TRBD2
clone_size: .
cdr3_nt: TGTGCCAGCAGTTTAATGGCGGGGGGCCGGTTCTTC
cdr3_aa: CASSLMAGGRFF

j_call: TRBJ2-5
v_call: TRBV5-5
d_call: TRBD2
clone_size: .
cdr3_nt: TGTGCCAGCAGCTTAACTAGCGGGAGGGCAGGAGAGACCCAGTACTTC
cdr3_aa: CASSLTSGRAGETQYF

j_call: TRBJ1-1
v_call: TRBV6-1
d_call: TRBD1
clone_size: .
cdr3_nt: TGTGCCAGCAGTGAAATTTCAGGGGGTAGGCTGAACACTGAAGCTTTCTTT
cdr3_aa: CASSEISGGRLNTEAFF

j_call: TRBJ2-7
v_call: TRBV5-5
d_call: TRBD2
clone_size: .
cdr3_nt: TGTGCCAGCCGGGGGGGCCGGCTGGGAGCTTACTCCGAGCAGTACTTC
cdr3_aa: CASRGGRLGAYSEQYF

j_call: TRBJ1-2
v_call: TRBV18
d_call: .
clone_size: .
cdr3_nt: TGTGCCAGCTCACCAAGGGACCCTGGTAATGGTGGCTACACCTTC
cdr3_aa: CASSPRDPGNGGYTF

j_call: TRBJ2-7
v_call: TRBV7-2
d_call: .
clone_size: .
cdr3_nt: TGTGCCAGCAGCTTAGGCCCCGGGACAACATACGAGCAGTACTTC
cdr3_aa: CASSLGPGTTYEQYF